These T cell receptor beta chains were read from a single sample in a study of cytomegalovirus exposure and HLA in healthy donors. Clones were read by immunoSEQ multiplex PCR, and TCRdb kept only the in-frame ones, dropping some. The table lists some 100,000 clones, 70% to 80% of them singletons, with roughly 3.5% in the top ten. The material sequenced was PBMCs. The receptors stem from a male donor in good health and CMV-seropositive. Both conserved end residues are trimmed from each CDR3.

v_gene: TRBV18; j_gene: TRBJ1-5; CDR3aa: ASSVDRVQPQH
v_gene: TRBV30; j_gene: TRBJ2-7; CDR3aa: AWREGGTYYEQY
v_gene: TRBV30; j_gene: TRBJ2-3; CDR3aa: AWRAVGGPDTQY
v_gene: TRBV30; j_gene: TRBJ1-2; CDR3aa: AWSPQTGVGYT
v_gene: TRBV20-1; j_gene: TRBJ1-1; CDR3aa: SASQGTEAF
v_gene: TRBV11-2; j_gene: TRBJ2-7; CDR3aa: ASSRGSSYEQY
v_gene: TRBV15; j_gene: TRBJ1-5; CDR3aa: ATSRDRGLNQPQH
v_gene: TRBV6-1; j_gene: TRBJ2-6; CDR3aa: ASSEVRTRFSGANVLT
v_gene: TRBV6-5; j_gene: TRBJ1-5; CDR3aa: ASSTTRGNQPQH
v_gene: TRBV6-6; j_gene: TRBJ1-5; CDR3aa: ASSLGSKPPGPQH
v_gene: TRBV5-1; j_gene: TRBJ2-3; CDR3aa: ASSLTGATDTQY
v_gene: TRBV30; j_gene: TRBJ1-5; CDR3aa: AWSVRGISNQPQH
v_gene: TRBV4-1; j_gene: TRBJ2-7; CDR3aa: ASSPDFSPSYEQY
v_gene: TRBV27; j_gene: TRBJ2-5; CDR3aa: ASNRKAGGETQY
v_gene: TRBV5-8; j_gene: TRBJ1-1; CDR3aa: ASSLQGAAF
v_gene: TRBV4-1; j_gene: TRBJ2-7; CDR3aa: ASSSFRDRVTYEQY
v_gene: TRBV30; j_gene: TRBJ1-2; CDR3aa: AWSWTGTNYGYT
v_gene: TRBV6-4; j_gene: TRBJ1-1; CDR3aa: ASSDSAANTEAF
v_gene: TRBV14; j_gene: TRBJ1-2; CDR3aa: ASSHARVYGYT
v_gene: TRBV11-3; j_gene: TRBJ1-6; CDR3aa: ASSLGRGKNNSPLH
v_gene: TRBV28; j_gene: TRBJ1-1; CDR3aa: ASTNRVEAF
v_gene: TRBV4-3; j_gene: TRBJ1-2; CDR3aa: ASSQAPRRQGQGGYT
v_gene: TRBV15; j_gene: TRBJ1-6; CDR3aa: ATSRDTRGNSPLH
v_gene: TRBV19; j_gene: TRBJ2-1; CDR3aa: ASSILPGQGAWEQF
v_gene: TRBV2; j_gene: TRBJ2-1; CDR3aa: ASSERGQVFYEQF
v_gene: TRBV2; j_gene: TRBJ1-2; CDR3aa: ASRGGNRADGYT
v_gene: TRBV7-2; j_gene: TRBJ1-4; CDR3aa: ASSLGRSTNEKLF
v_gene: TRBV6-5; j_gene: TRBJ1-1; CDR3aa: ASSSLQGAEAF
v_gene: TRBV7-9; j_gene: TRBJ2-2; CDR3aa: ASSVYRGGAPGELF
v_gene: TRBV19; j_gene: TRBJ1-5; CDR3aa: ASTPQGASNQPQH
v_gene: TRBV11-3; j_gene: TRBJ1-2; CDR3aa: ASSLYQDSYGYT
v_gene: TRBV4-1; j_gene: TRBJ1-2; CDR3aa: ASSQDTGTGGEGYT
v_gene: TRBV9; j_gene: TRBJ2-7; CDR3aa: ASSVDGSGGLNEQY
v_gene: TRBV7-2; j_gene: TRBJ2-7; CDR3aa: ASSPLAGGPEY
v_gene: TRBV27; j_gene: TRBJ1-4; CDR3aa: ASSFVGQNEKLF
v_gene: TRBV7-2; j_gene: TRBJ2-5; CDR3aa: ASSRGGFQETQY
v_gene: TRBV7-7; j_gene: TRBJ2-1; CDR3aa: ASSLHLAGGRGEQF
v_gene: TRBV7-9; j_gene: TRBJ1-6; CDR3aa: ASSLRDSVAPLH
v_gene: TRBV5-1; j_gene: TRBJ2-1; CDR3aa: ASSGRTGDEQF
v_gene: TRBV7-9; j_gene: TRBJ2-7; CDR3aa: ASSLNSQGTYDQY
v_gene: TRBV19; j_gene: TRBJ1-5; CDR3aa: ASSPTTGLNQPQH
v_gene: TRBV7-9; j_gene: TRBJ1-3; CDR3aa: ASSRGADSGNTIY
v_gene: TRBV19; j_gene: TRBJ1-1; CDR3aa: ASSLRQGINTEAF
v_gene: TRBV30; j_gene: TRBJ1-1; CDR3aa: AWRHGQGPGGAF
v_gene: TRBV19; j_gene: TRBJ1-2; CDR3aa: ASSIVYTDYGYT
v_gene: TRBV7-7; j_gene: TRBJ2-7; CDR3aa: ASSPTGIYEQY
v_gene: TRBV4-2; j_gene: TRBJ2-1; CDR3aa: ASSQDASGPYNEQF